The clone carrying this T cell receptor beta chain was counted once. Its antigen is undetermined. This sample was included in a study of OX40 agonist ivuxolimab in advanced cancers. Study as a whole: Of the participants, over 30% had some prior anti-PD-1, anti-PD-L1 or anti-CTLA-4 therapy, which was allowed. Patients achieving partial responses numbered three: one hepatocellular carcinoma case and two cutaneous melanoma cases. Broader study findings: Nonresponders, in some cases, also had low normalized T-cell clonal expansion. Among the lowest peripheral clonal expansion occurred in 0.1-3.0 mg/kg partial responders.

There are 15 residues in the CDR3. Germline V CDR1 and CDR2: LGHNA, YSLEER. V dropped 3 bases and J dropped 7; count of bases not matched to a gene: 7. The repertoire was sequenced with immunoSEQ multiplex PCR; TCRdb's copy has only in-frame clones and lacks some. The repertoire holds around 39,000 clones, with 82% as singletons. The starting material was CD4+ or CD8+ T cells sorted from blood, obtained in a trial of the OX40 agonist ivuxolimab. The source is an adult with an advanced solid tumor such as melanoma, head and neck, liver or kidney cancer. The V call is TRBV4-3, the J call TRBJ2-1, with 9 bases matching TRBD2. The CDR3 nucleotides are TGCGCCAGCAGCCAGGATAGCGGGGGTTGGAATGAGCAGTTCTTC. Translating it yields CASSQDSGGWNEQFF.